This T cell receptor (beta chain) is from a study of cytomegalovirus exposure and HLA in healthy donors. PCR involved 60 Vbeta and 13 Jbeta primers. Produced via immunoSEQ multiplex PCR; TCRdb's table is partial and in-frame only. The listing contains tens of thousands of clones. A word on this clone: Its target is unknown.

V lost 5 bases, J lost 2 bases, and 8 bases stayed unmatched. The germline CDR1 and CDR2 sequences are SGHRS and YFSETQ. The CDR3 spans 15 residues. Study-level findings and limits: Several V segments, TRBV6-2 and TRBV6-3 among them, could not be told apart and were dropped.

The V and J genes are TRBV5-1 and TRBJ2-7; 9 bases map to TRBD2. The sequencing sample was made of PBMCs. This sequence was found in a woman younger than 30 in good health and CMV-seronegative. CDR3 DNA: TGCGCCAGCAGATCCGTGCGGGAGGGCCCCTACGAGCAGTACTTC. This encodes CASRSVREGPYEQYF.